The rows below give T cell receptor beta chains drawn from one sample of a study of shared clonotypes between healthy human individuals. Some clones are missing from TCRdb's copy, which holds only in-frame ones; the method was immunoSEQ multiplex PCR. The profile shows over a million clones, 96% of them singletons. The sample comprised naive CD4+ T cells sorted from blood. Source of these receptors: a man younger than 40 in good health. Both conserved end residues are part of each CDR3. D genes are given only for firm matches. Rows may omit the clone size; those that give it use once, few, many or a size class.

V gene	clone size	D gene	J gene	CDR3 DNA	CDR3 protein
TRBV7-6	-	-	TRBJ2-1	TGTGCCAGCACCGCGGGAAGGTTCCACAATGAGCAGTTCTTC	CASTAGRFHNEQFF
TRBV9	-	-	TRBJ2-3	TGTGCCAGCAGCGTGACTCCGAGCGGCTCATACACAGATACGCAGTATTTT	CASSVTPSGSYTDTQYF
TRBV9	-	-	TRBJ2-1	TGTGCCAGCAGCCCCCAGACCCTATACAATGAGCAGTTCTTC	CASSPQTLYNEQFF
TRBV10-3	-	-	TRBJ2-1	TGTGCCATCAGTGAGGTGAACCCTCCAAACGAGCAGTTCTTC	CAISEVNPPNEQFF
TRBV5-1	-	TRBD1	TRBJ1-2	TGCGCCAGCAGCTTAACCGACAGGGTTGGCTACACCTTC	CASSLTDRVGYTF
TRBV6-5	-	-	TRBJ1-2	TGTGCCAGCAGGCAATACCCTAACTATGGCTACACCTTC	CASRQYPNYGYTF
TRBV18	-	-	TRBJ2-5	TGTGCCAGCTCACCACCGTCTCGGCAGCAAGAGACCCAGTACTTC	CASSPPSRQQETQYF
TRBV7-2	once	TRBD2	TRBJ2-2	TGTGCCAGCAGCTTAGTTGCGGGAGTTACCACCGGGGAGCTGTTTTTT	CASSLVAGVTTGELFF
TRBV7-2	-	-	TRBJ1-1	TGTGCCAGCAGCTTCCGGACCTCCGGGGGAGCTTTCTTT	CASSFRTSGGAFF
TRBV5-1	-	TRBD1	TRBJ1-1	TGCGCCAGCAGCTTCGACAGGGAGAGGACTGAAGCTTTCTTT	CASSFDRERTEAFF
TRBV28	-	-	TRBJ2-7	TGTGCCAGCAGTTTACCCGCTGGCGAGCAGTACTTC	CASSLPAGEQYF
TRBV25-1	-	-	TRBJ2-7	TGTGCCAGCAGTGAATTGGGGGCGAACAGCGTGCAGTACTTC	CASSELGANSVQYF
TRBV7-6	once	TRBD2	TRBJ2-1	TGTGCCAGCAGCTTAGGTACTAGCGGGAGTATCAGTGAGCAGTTCTTC	CASSLGTSGSISEQFF
TRBV5-6	few	-	TRBJ2-6	TGTGCCAGCAGCTTGGAGACTGGGGCCAACGTCCTGACTTTC	CASSLETGANVLTF
TRBV7-9	-	TRBD2	TRBJ2-1	TGTGCCAGCAGCCCACTAGCGGGAGGGCTCGATGAGCAGTTCTTC	CASSPLAGGLDEQFF
TRBV5-6	-	-	TRBJ2-1	TGTGCCAGCAGCTTGGCCCGGGTAGCCAGACCCAGAAACAACAATGAGCAGTTCTTC	CASSLARVARPRNNNEQFF
TRBV6-1	-	TRBD1	TRBJ1-2	TGTGCCAGCAGTGGTTTTCTGGGACAGGGGCCAGCTAACTATGGCTACACCTTC	CASSGFLGQGPANYGYTF
TRBV15	-	-	TRBJ2-2	TGTGCCACCAGCAGAGATCGGGCCGGGGAGCTGTTTTTT	CATSRDRAGELFF
TRBV18	-	-	TRBJ2-7	TGTGCCAGCTCACCCGCACTAGGCCCGACCTACGAGCAGTACTTC	CASSPALGPTYEQYF
TRBV27	-	TRBD1	TRBJ2-6	TGTGCCAGCAGTAACCGGGACAGAATCCTCTCTGGGGCCAACGTCCTGACTTTC	CASSNRDRILSGANVLTF
TRBV30	-	-	TRBJ1-1	TGTGCCTGGAGCGCACTGACAGGCCAGAACACTGAAGCTTTCTTT	CAWSALTGQNTEAFF
TRBV5-1	-	TRBD1	TRBJ1-5	TGCGCCAGCAGCCCGACAGGGTTTACGGATCAGCCCCAGCATTTT	CASSPTGFTDQPQHF
TRBV7-6	-	-	TRBJ1-1	TGTGCCAGCAGCTTGGACAGCCCTGGTACTCTGAACACTGAAGCTTTCTTT	CASSLDSPGTLNTEAFF
TRBV27	-	-	TRBJ2-7	TGTGCCAGCCGTAATCTCAAGCGGGCAACCTACGAGCAGTACTTC	CASRNLKRATYEQYF
TRBV7-9	-	-	TRBJ2-1	TGTGCCAGCAGCTTCCCGGACTCAATCGCCTACAATGAGCAGTTCTTC	CASSFPDSIAYNEQFF
TRBV10-3	-	-	TRBJ1-2	TGTGCCATCAGTGAGTCGTTAGGCAGGGGCCACACAGCTAACTATGGCTACACCTTC	CAISESLGRGHTANYGYTF
TRBV11-2	-	-	TRBJ2-7	TGTGCCAGCAGCTTAGAACAGGGCTATAGCTCCTACGAGCAGTACTTC	CASSLEQGYSSYEQYF
TRBV5-4	-	-	TRBJ2-7	TGTGCCAGCAGCTTCCAGGGGAGGGGATCCTACGAGCAGTACTTC	CASSFQGRGSYEQYF
TRBV10-3	once	-	TRBJ2-7	TGTGCCATCAGTGTAGACGGCGAGCAGTACTTC	CAISVDGEQYF
TRBV9	-	-	TRBJ2-2	TGTGCCAGCGGGACTGGTACCGGGGAGCTGTTTTTT	CASGTGTGELFF
TRBV23-1	-	-	TRBJ1-3	TGCGCCAGCAGTCAATCGATGGTAGGGTCTGGAAACACCATATATTTT	CASSQSMVGSGNTIYF
TRBV5-1	-	-	TRBJ2-1	TGCGCCAGCAGTTCCGACACGTCCTACAATGAGCAGTTCTTC	CASSSDTSYNEQFF
TRBV7-2	once	TRBD1	TRBJ2-7	TGTGCCAGCAGGTTGGACGGGACAGGGTCCTACGAGCAGTACTTC	CASRLDGTGSYEQYF
TRBV2	-	-	TRBJ2-7	TGTGCCAGCAGTTTAAGGAGGGTTCCCTACGAGCAGTACTTC	CASSLRRVPYEQYF
TRBV20-1	-	-	TRBJ2-7	TGCAGTGCTTACTCGGTGGGGCAGTACTTC	CSAYSVGQYF
TRBV29-1	-	-	TRBJ2-1	TGCAGCGTTGAGGGGCTACGGCTAGCGAGTTTTTACAATGAGCAGTTCTTC	CSVEGLRLASFYNEQFF
TRBV19	-	TRBD2	TRBJ2-2	TGTGCCAGTAATACACTAGCGGGAGGGCCCATCGGGGAGCTGTTTTTT	CASNTLAGGPIGELFF
TRBV28	-	TRBD1	TRBJ1-2	TGTGCCAGCACCTTATTGGAACCAGGGGGTTTTAGTGGCTACACCTTC	CASTLLEPGGFSGYTF
TRBV19	-	-	TRBJ2-1	TGTGCCAGTAGTACCGGGACTCACAATGAGCAGTTCTTC	CASSTGTHNEQFF
TRBV28	-	TRBD1	TRBJ2-7	TGTGCCAGCGGCCTTACCGGGACAGTATCTTACGAGCAGTACTTC	CASGLTGTVSYEQYF
TRBV4-1	-	-	TRBJ2-7	TGCGCCAGCAGCCAGGAAGACAGAATAGTATCCTACGAGCAGTACTTC	CASSQEDRIVSYEQYF
TRBV14	-	TRBD2	TRBJ2-1	TGTGCCAGCAGCTCTCGACTAGCGGGATACCGTATCAATGAGCAGTTCTTC	CASSSRLAGYRINEQFF
TRBV11-2	-	-	TRBJ2-4	TGTGCCAGCAGCTCTATCCGCGAAGGCATTCAGTACTTC	CASSSIREGIQYF
TRBV28	-	TRBD1	TRBJ2-7	TGTGCCAGCAGTTTATGCATGGGACAGGGGCTTTGCGAGCAGTACTTC	CASSLCMGQGLCEQYF
TRBV5-4	-	TRBD2	TRBJ2-3	TGTGCCAGCAGCTCCGTCCTAGCGGGAGAGGGCACAGATACGCAGTATTTT	CASSSVLAGEGTDTQYF
TRBV11-2	-	-	TRBJ2-2	TGTGCCAGCAGCCAGTGGAGCCTGGGAACCGGGGAGCTGTTTTTT	CASSQWSLGTGELFF
TRBV9	-	-	TRBJ1-2	TGTGCCAGCAGCGGACGGGGGGACTATGGCTACACCTTC	CASSGRGDYGYTF
TRBV5-4	-	TRBD1	TRBJ2-7	TGTGCCAGCAGCCCCAACGGGGACAGCTCCTACGAGCAGTACTTC	CASSPNGDSSYEQYF
TRBV28	-	TRBD2	TRBJ2-7	TGTGCCAGCAATTTAGCGGGAGTTTACAGCTCCTACGAGCAGTACTTC	CASNLAGVYSSYEQYF
TRBV5-4	-	-	TRBJ1-3	TGTGCCAGCAGCTTACAGGGAACAGGAAACACCATATATTTT	CASSLQGTGNTIYF
TRBV10-2	once	-	TRBJ2-2	TGCGCCAGCAGGGGGCAACCCGGGGAGCTGTTTTTT	CASRGQPGELFF
TRBV13	-	TRBD2	TRBJ2-1	TGTGCCAGCAGCCTCGTGCGGGGGTTCTACAATGAGCAGTTCTTC	CASSLVRGFYNEQFF
TRBV21-1	-	-	TRBJ2-3	TGTGCCAGCAGCAAGCTCAATTCTAGCACAGATACGCAGTATTTT	CASSKLNSSTDTQYF
TRBV6-6	once	-	TRBJ2-7	TGTGCCAGCAGTTACCCCCCGACAGCCTTTTACGAGCAGTACTTC	CASSYPPTAFYEQYF
TRBV4-1	-	TRBD1	TRBJ1-4	TGCGCCAGCAGCCAAGACCTGACAGGGGGGAGGGAAAAACTGTTTTTT	CASSQDLTGGREKLFF
TRBV19	-	-	TRBJ2-7	TGTGCCAGTAAAGACCCGAGTCGACCCACCTACGAGCAGTACTTC	CASKDPSRPTYEQYF
TRBV7-3	-	TRBD2	TRBJ2-2	TGTGCCAGCAGCTTAATGCCTAGCGGGATGAACACCGGGGAGCTGTTTTTT	CASSLMPSGMNTGELFF